The present T cell receptor (beta chain) was sequenced within a study of radiotherapy plus CTLA-4 blockade in lung cancer. Study background: Objective responses were seen in around 17% of patients, disease control in less than 40%.

In this sample, this clone turned up once. Its target is not known. This table comes from immunoSEQ multiplex PCR, and its TCRdb copy is limited to in-frame clones, with some not included. The repertoire holds around 120,000 clones, more than 65% seen once, with approximately 4.7% in the top ten. The study, taken as a whole, reports: There was expansion of tumor-derived TCR clones in blood after radiotherapy plus ipilimumab. Strongest reported response predictors: early blood clone changes and post-radiation interferon-beta.

The receptor comes from a human donor with non-small cell lung cancer who had a partial response to radiotherapy plus ipilimumab. The sequencing here drew on peripheral blood, taken from a patient treated with radiotherapy plus ipilimumab.

The DNA of the CDR3 is TGTGCCAGCAGTGCAGCGGGAGCCCGAAATGAGCAGTTCTTC. This codes for CASSAAGARNEQFF. The V gene is TRBV27, the J gene TRBJ2-1; 8 bases fit TRBD2. This CDR3 is 14 amino acids long. With V trimmed by 5 bases and J by 7 bases, 7 bases remained unmatched. Germline CDR1 reads MNHEY; CDR2 reads SMNVEV (reference sequence).